The 4 T cell receptor beta chains below were found in one sample sequenced in a study of shared clonotypes between healthy human individuals. Naive CD8 cells lacked CD45RO and underwent positive selection for CCR7, leaving out terminally differentiated effector memory CD45RA+ cells. Method: immunoSEQ multiplex PCR; TCRdb's copy keeps in-frame clones and lacks some. The sample has around 640,000 clones, 96% seen once. The sample taken for sequencing was naive CD8+ T cells sorted from blood. These receptors all come from a woman aged 25 to 39 in good health.

V gene TRBV4-1 combines with J gene TRBJ2-1; the D gene is possibly TRBD2 (6 bases). Trimming left V 1 base short and J 2 bases short, with 12 bases between. The CDR3 extends over 16 amino acids. Germline CDR1 MGHRA, CDR2 YSYEKL. The CDR3 region is CASSQGDFGAYNEQFF. The CDR3 DNA reads as TGCGCCAGCAGCCAAGGGGACTTCGGGGCCTACAATGAGCAGTTCTTC.

The DNA for the CDR3 is TGTGCCAGTAGGCCGGGACTAGCGGAGCGGGGGGAGCAGTTCTTC. It translates to CASRPGLAERGEQFF. V usage is TRBV19 and J usage is TRBJ2-1; 11 bases are shared with TRBD2. The germline gives CDR1 LNHDA, CDR2 SQIVND (reference sequence). This CDR3 is 15 amino acids long. V trimming: 6 bases; J trimming: 10 bases; junction bases outside the gene matches: 11.

The chain recombines TRBV29-1 with TRBJ2-5; 10 positions match TRBD2. This CDR3 comprises 15 residues. With 6 bases clipped from V and 2 bases from J, the junction kept 9 bases outside the gene matches. Germline V gene lookup returns CDR1 SQVTM and CDR2 ANQGSEA. For the CDR3, the DNA is TGCAGCGTGGAGCGGGAGGGCCCTCTGCAAGAGACCCAGTACTTC. Amino acid sequence: CSVEREGPLQETQYF.

The rearrangement links TRBV27 to TRBJ1-1; D possibly corresponds to TRBD1 (6 bases). The CDR3 extends over 15 amino acids. V lost 2 bases to trimming and J lost 1 base, with 11 bases between them. Germline CDR1 and CDR2: MNHEY and SMNVEV (reference sequence). This chain's CDR3 is CASSLAGQSNTEAFF. Written as DNA, the CDR3 is TGTGCCAGCAGTTTAGCAGGACAGTCGAACACTGAAGCTTTCTTT.